This entry lists 29 T cell receptor beta chains sequenced from one sample in a study of cytomegalovirus exposure and HLA in healthy donors. PCR involved 60 Vbeta and 13 Jbeta primers. Repertoires were generated with immunoSEQ multiplex PCR, while TCRdb's copy carries only in-frame clones and drops some. This sample has 200,000 to 250,000 clones, with over 65% found just once. The sample consisted of PBMCs. Receptors were obtained from a young man in good health and CMV-seronegative.

The chain combines TRBV4-1 with TRBJ2-3, with D maybe TRBD2 (6 bases). V was cut by 1 base and J by 1 base, with 9 bases left in between. CDR1 MGHRA and CDR2 YSYEKL come from the germline V gene. The CDR3 sequence is 15 residues long. The CDR3 coding sequence is TGCGCCAGCAGCCAAGGGACGGGGGGCACAGATACGCAGTATTTT. It yields the protein CASSQGTGGTDTQYF.

The chain links TRBV12-5 to TRBJ2-1, with D perhaps matching TRBD2 (6 bases). The CDR3 sequence is 12 residues long. In germline, CDR1 is LGHNT, CDR2 FRNRAP. V lost 1 base and J lost 9, with 7 bases in between. CDR3 loop: CASGLAGVEQFF. The CDR3 nucleotides are TGTGCTAGTGGTTTGGCGGGGGTTGAGCAGTTCTTC.

The gene calls are TRBV7-8 and TRBJ1-2; TRBD1 might be the D (6 bases). The V and J ends lost 3 bases and 4 bases respectively, with 12 bases between them. The CDR3 is made up of 14 amino acids. The germline CDR1 and CDR2 sequences are SGHVS and FQNEAQ. The CDR3 DNA is TGTGCCAGCAGCTTGAAGACAGGCCTCTATGGCTACACCTTC. Protein product: CASSLKTGLYGYTF.

The chain links TRBV2 to TRBJ1-1; no firm D call. The germline V gene encodes CDR1 SNHLY and CDR2 FYNNEI. There are 15 residues in the CDR3. V was clipped by 5 bases and J by 2 bases, with 15 bases between them. CDR3 region: CASSLLPRVNTEAFF. The CDR3, as DNA: TGTGCCAGCAGTCTCCTACCTCGCGTCAACACTGAAGCTTTCTTT. Supplemented by reference TRBV2 and TRBJ1-1, the full variable domain reads EPEVTQTPSHQVTQMGQEVILRCVPISNHLYFYWYRQILGQKVEFLVSFYNNEISEKSEIFDDQFSVERPDGSNFTLKIRSTKLEDSAMYFCASSLLPRVNTEAFFGQGTRLTVV.

The CDR3 loop is CASSFLPGTSGYEQYF. Here the CDR3 DNA reads TGTGCCAGCAGCTTTTTACCCGGGACTAGCGGCTACGAGCAGTACTTC. J is TRBJ2-7 and V is TRBV7-8, with 11 bases lining up with TRBD2. Germline V gene lookup returns CDR1 SGHVS and CDR2 FQNEAQ. This CDR3 spans 16 amino acids. V was pared by 3 bases and J by 3 bases, with 7 bases of the junction left unmatched.

This chain links TRBV29-1 with TRBJ2-1; 7 bases fit TRBD2. The junction had 12 bases not matched to a gene; V was cut back by 4 bases and J by 3 bases. This CDR3 region has 16 residues. Germline loops: CDR1 SQVTM, CDR2 ANQGSEA. CDR3 region: CSVGGGSWLVYNEQFF. The CDR3 bases are TGCAGCGTTGGGGGCGGGAGTTGGTTGGTCTACAATGAGCAGTTCTTC.

This chain uses TRBV11-3 with TRBJ2-2, with TRBD1 identical over 9 bases. V gave up 5 bases and J gave up 0 bases; unmatched junction bases: 4. The germline gives CDR1 SGHNT, CDR2 YENEEA. This CDR3 comprises 16 residues. The CDR3 bases are TGTGCCAGCAGCCCGGGACAGGGTACGAACACCGGGGAGCTGTTTTTT. This gives the protein CASSPGQGTNTGELFF.

This clone has just one count. The chain couples TRBV2 to TRBJ2-5; D might be TRBD2 (6 bases). TRBJ2-7 matches the DNA end more closely, so the J call is doubtful. The CDR3 contains 13 residues. CDR1 and CDR2 from the germline V gene are SNHLY and FYNNEI. In DNA form, the CDR3 reads TGTGCCAGCACCGGGGGTCCAGCCTACGAGCAGTACTTC. Amino acid sequence: CASTGGPAYEQYF.

This chain links TRBV7-9 with TRBJ2-6, with TRBD1 matching 7 bases. J lost 0 bases, V lost 6 bases, and 8 bases had no gene match. The germline gives CDR1 SEHNR, CDR2 FQNEAQ (reference sequence). The CDR3 length is 17 residues. The CDR3 coding sequence is TGTGCCAGCAGGCCGGACAGGTCCAACTCTGGGGCCAACGTCCTGACTTTC. Protein: CASRPDRSNSGANVLTF.

The V gene is TRBV6-5, the J gene TRBJ2-3; D is ambiguous. CDR3 length: 14 residues. CDR1 and CDR2 from the germline V gene are MNHEY and SVGAGI. Between the trimmed V and J ends, which lost 2 bases and 3 bases, there was a span of 9 bases. DNA of the CDR3: TGTGCCAGCAGTTACCTGGCTAGGACAGATACGCAGTATTTT. It translates to CASSYLARTDTQYF.

This chain connects TRBV10-3 to TRBJ1-1; D possibly corresponds to TRBD1 (6 bases). CDR3 size: 15 residues. Trimming pared 2 bases from V and 1 base from J, leaving 11 bases between. The germline V gene has CDR1 ENHRY and CDR2 SYGVKD. CDR3 sequence (DNA): TGTGCCATCAGTGAGCCAACGACAGGGAACACTGAAGCTTTCTTT. Protein product: CAISEPTTGNTEAFF.

This rearrangement joins TRBV6-1 to TRBJ1-5; D perhaps matches TRBD1 (5 bases). The V gene's germline CDR1 is MNHNS and CDR2 SASEGT. There are 15 residues in the CDR3. The V gene lost 5 bases and the J gene lost 0 bases, with 11 bases spanning the gap. CDR3 sequence: CASSRQKNSNQPQHF. As DNA, the CDR3 is TGTGCCAGCAGTAGACAGAAAAATAGCAATCAGCCCCAGCATTTT.

The chain combines TRBV5-8 with TRBJ2-7; perhaps TRBD2 as D (5 bases). Germline lookup yields CDR1 SGHTS and CDR2 YDEGEE. The germline V and J ends were trimmed by 6 bases and 2 bases, with 18 bases remaining between them. The CDR3 totals 15 residues. Here the CDR3 reads CASTSEGWFAYEQYF. CDR3 coding DNA: TGTGCCAGCACCTCCGAGGGTTGGTTCGCCTACGAGCAGTACTTC.

V usage is TRBV19 and J usage is TRBJ2-2; D perhaps matches TRBD2 (6 bases). Per the germline V gene, CDR1 is LNHDA and CDR2 is SQIVND (reference sequence). Trimming stripped 5 bases from V and 5 bases from J, with 15 bases between. The length of the CDR3 is 15 residues. The CDR3 coding sequence is TGTGCCAGTAGTCGTCCCGGGACTGCGACCGGGGAGCTGTTTTTT. This gives the protein CASSRPGTATGELFF.

The V gene is TRBV18, the J gene TRBJ1-4; no clear D gene. The V gene lost 5 bases and the J gene lost 4 bases, with 8 bases spanning the gap. Germline V gene data show CDR1 as KGHSH and CDR2 as LQKENI. CDR3 length equals 13 residues. The CDR3 reads CASSGGINEKLFF. The CDR3 bases are TGTGCCAGCTCAGGCGGGATTAATGAAAAACTGTTTTTT.

The genes are TRBV5-6 and TRBJ2-3; no clear D gene. Germline CDR1 SGHDT, CDR2 YYEEEE. Trimming cost V 0 bases and J 0 bases, with 8 bases left between them. This CDR3 has 15 residues. CDR3 sequence (DNA): TGTGCCAGCAGCTTGGTAGTGACTAGCACAGATACGCAGTATTTT. Encoded protein: CASSLVVTSTDTQYF.

This clone came up once. The rearrangement joins TRBV5-6 to TRBJ2-1; D not resolved. V shed 4 bases and J shed 5 bases, with 13 bases lying between them. CDR3 length: 14 residues. Per germline, CDR1 SGHDT and CDR2 YYEEEE. CDR3 in DNA: TGTGCCAGCAGCAACCGGGTCATTAACAATGAGCAGTTCTTC. Its protein product is CASSNRVINNEQFF.

The chain employs TRBV28 and TRBJ1-2, with D tentatively TRBD1 (6 bases). CDR1 is MDHEN and CDR2 is SYDVKM in the germline V gene. This CDR3 has 16 residues. Deletions cut 4 bases from V and 0 bases from J, with 15 bases between. CDR3 coding DNA: TGTGCCAGCAGTTCGCCAGGGGTCGGAGCTAACTATGGCTACACCTTC. Translating it yields CASSSPGVGANYGYTF.

The gene calls are TRBV11-2 and TRBJ2-1, with D perhaps matching TRBD2 (6 bases). V lost 5 bases and J lost 3, with 11 bases in between. The CDR3 has 14 residues. CDR1 is SGHAT and CDR2 is FQNNGV in the germline V gene. The CDR3 DNA is TGTGCCAGCAGCCACACTAGCAGCTACAATGAGCAGTTCTTC. This sequence encodes CASSHTSSYNEQFF.

The V call is TRBV9, the J call TRBJ2-3; 10 bases fit TRBD1. V was pared by 0 bases and J by 3 bases, with 4 bases of the junction left unmatched. The CDR3 has 16 amino acids. Looked up from germline, CDR1 is SGDLS and CDR2 is YYNGEE. The CDR3 here is CASSVGGTGVTDTQYF. The CDR3 region has the DNA TGTGCCAGCAGCGTAGGGGGGACAGGGGTGACAGATACGCAGTATTTT.

This sequence joins TRBV6-1 and TRBJ2-4, with a tentative D call TRBD1 (5 bases). The germline V gene has CDR1 MNHNS and CDR2 SASEGT. The ends were cut back, 1 base at V and 8 bases at J, with 12 bases in the middle. The CDR3 runs to 14 residues. The chain's CDR3 is CASSEGWGADIQYF. CDR3 nucleotide sequence: TGTGCCAGCAGTGAAGGGTGGGGCGCGGACATTCAGTACTTC.

The rearrangement uses TRBV7-9 and TRBJ1-1; D is possibly TRBD1 (6 bases). Germline CDR1 and CDR2: SEHNR and FQNEAQ (reference sequence). This CDR3 is 14 amino acids long. V was trimmed by 5 bases and J by 1 base, leaving 11 bases between them. This CDR3 reads CASSEYRANTEAFF. The CDR3 DNA is TGTGCCAGCAGCGAATACAGGGCGAACACTGAAGCTTTCTTT.

This clone was seen only a few times. This chain connects TRBV9 to TRBJ2-2; 8 bases line up with TRBD2. The germline V gene has CDR1 SGDLS and CDR2 YYNGEE. Germline trimming cut 0 bases from V and 4 bases from J; bases unmatched to any gene: 8. The CDR3 spans 17 residues. DNA of the CDR3: TGTGCCAGCAGCGTAGGGACTAGCAAAAAAGGCACCGGGGAGCTGTTTTTT. It encodes CASSVGTSKKGTGELFF.

The chain has TRBV5-1 and TRBJ1-1, with D perhaps matching TRBD1 (5 bases). With 5 bases removed from V and 3 bases from J, the gap between germline ends came to 11 bases. The V gene's germline CDR1 is SGHRS and CDR2 YFSETQ. The CDR3 extends over 13 amino acids. Here the CDR3 DNA reads TGCGCCAGCAGGCCGGGGGTCGACACTGAAGCTTTCTTT. Amino acids: CASRPGVDTEAFF. Combining the CDR3 with reference TRBV5-1 and TRBJ1-1 gives the whole variable domain KAGVTQTPRYLIKTRGQQVTLSCSPISGHRSVSWYQQTPGQGLQFLFEYFSETQRNKGNFPGRFSGRQFSNSRSEMNVSTLELGDSALYLCASRPGVDTEAFFGQGTRLTVV.

The chain carries TRBV18 and TRBJ2-7; TRBD2 aligns across 13 bases. V trimming: 4 bases; J trimming: 3 bases; junction bases outside the gene matches: 3. Germline V lookup: CDR1 KGHSH, CDR2 LQKENI. The CDR3 loop spans 15 amino acids. The CDR3 DNA sequence: TGTGCCAGCTCACAAGGACTAGCGGGAGTCTACGAGCAGTACTTC. It yields the protein CASSQGLAGVYEQYF.

The V and J genes are TRBV6-5 and TRBJ1-1, with TRBD1 matching 10 bases. The germline CDR1 and CDR2 sequences are MNHEY and SVGAGI. Trimming took 4 bases from V and 7 from J; bases not matched to a gene: 9. CDR3 length: 15 amino acids. The CDR3 protein is CASSSAGTGVDEAFF. The DNA of the CDR3 is TGTGCCAGCAGTTCCGCCGGGACAGGGGTAGATGAAGCTTTCTTT.

This chain uses TRBV11-2 with TRBJ2-1; 7 bases are a match to TRBD2. This CDR3 comprises 16 residues. Germline CDR1 is SGHAT and CDR2 is FQNNGV. V dropped 4 bases and J dropped 1; count of bases not matched to a gene: 7. CDR3 loop: CASSSNPGGSYNEQFF. The CDR3 nucleotides are TGTGCCAGCAGCTCAAACCCGGGAGGTTCCTACAATGAGCAGTTCTTC.

This clone appeared a single time. The gene calls are TRBV28 and TRBJ1-1; weak D call: TRBD1 (5 bases). The V end lost 4 bases, the J end lost 6 bases, and 9 bases lay between the germline ends. CDR3 length: 12 amino acids. The V gene's germline CDR1 is MDHEN and CDR2 SYDVKM. The CDR3 DNA sequence: TGTGCCAGCAGTTCTAGACAGCCTGAAGCTTTCTTT. It encodes CASSSRQPEAFF.

The chain carries TRBV6-5 and TRBJ1-5; D gene ambiguous. The CDR3 is 13 residues long. CDR1 is MNHEY, CDR2 SVGAGI, per germline. Trimming left V 4 bases short and J 11 bases short, with 15 bases between. CDR3 nucleotides: TGTGCCAGCAGTTGGTCTCTAAGGGAGTCCCAGCATTTT. Translated: CASSWSLRESQHF.